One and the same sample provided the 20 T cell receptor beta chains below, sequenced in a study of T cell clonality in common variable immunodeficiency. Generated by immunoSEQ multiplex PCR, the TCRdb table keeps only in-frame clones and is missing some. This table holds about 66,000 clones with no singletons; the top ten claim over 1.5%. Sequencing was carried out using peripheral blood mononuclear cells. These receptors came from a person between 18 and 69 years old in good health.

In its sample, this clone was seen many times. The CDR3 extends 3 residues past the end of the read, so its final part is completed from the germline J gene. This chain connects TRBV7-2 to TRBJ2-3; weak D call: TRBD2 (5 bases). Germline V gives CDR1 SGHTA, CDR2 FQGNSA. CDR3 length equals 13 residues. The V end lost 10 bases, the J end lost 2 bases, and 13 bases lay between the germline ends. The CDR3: CATSRRDTDTQYF. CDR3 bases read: TGTGCCACTAGCCGGCGAGACACAGATACG.

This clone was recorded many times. CDR3 loop: CASSPKTLAVQETQYF. The DNA read from the CDR3 is TGTGCCAGCTCACCAAAGACTCTAGCGGTTCAAGAGACC. This chain joins TRBV18 and TRBJ2-5; 7 bases map to TRBD2. The missing CDR3 end, 3 residues past where the read stops, is filled in from the germline J gene. Trimming cost V 2 bases and J 2 bases; bases outside gene matches: 8. There are 16 residues in the CDR3. Per the germline V gene, CDR1 is KGHSH and CDR2 is LQKENI.

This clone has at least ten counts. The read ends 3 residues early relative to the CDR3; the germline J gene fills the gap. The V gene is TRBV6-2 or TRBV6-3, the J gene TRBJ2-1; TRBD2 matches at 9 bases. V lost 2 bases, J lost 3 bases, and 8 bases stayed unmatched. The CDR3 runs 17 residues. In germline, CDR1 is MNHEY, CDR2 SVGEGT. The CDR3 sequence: CASSYPIAGDHYNEQFF. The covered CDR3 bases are TGTGCCAGCAGTTACCCCATAGCGGGAGACCACTACAATGAG.

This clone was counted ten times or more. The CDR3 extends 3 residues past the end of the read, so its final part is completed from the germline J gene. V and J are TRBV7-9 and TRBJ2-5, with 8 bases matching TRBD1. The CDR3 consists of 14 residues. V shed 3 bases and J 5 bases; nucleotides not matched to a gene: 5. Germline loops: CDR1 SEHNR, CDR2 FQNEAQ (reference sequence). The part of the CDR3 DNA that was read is TGTGCCAGCAGCTTGGACAGGGCGGGGGAGACC. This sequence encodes CASSLDRAGET. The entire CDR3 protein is CASSLDRAGETQYF.

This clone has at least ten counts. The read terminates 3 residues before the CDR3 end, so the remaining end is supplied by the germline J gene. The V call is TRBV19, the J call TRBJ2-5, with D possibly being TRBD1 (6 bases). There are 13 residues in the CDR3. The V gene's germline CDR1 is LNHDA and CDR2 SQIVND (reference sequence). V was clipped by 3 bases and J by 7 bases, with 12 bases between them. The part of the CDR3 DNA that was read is TGTGCCAGTAGTATCCGGGACAAGGGGACC. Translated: CASSIRDKGT. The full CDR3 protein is CASSIRDKGTQYF.

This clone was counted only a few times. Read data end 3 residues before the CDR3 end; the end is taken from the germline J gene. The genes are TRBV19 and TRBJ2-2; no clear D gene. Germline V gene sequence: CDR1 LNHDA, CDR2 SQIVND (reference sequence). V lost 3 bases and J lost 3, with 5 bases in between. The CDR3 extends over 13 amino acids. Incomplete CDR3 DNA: TGTGCCAGTAGTATCGGGTACACCGGGGAG. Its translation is CASSIGYTGE. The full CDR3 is CASSIGYTGELFF.

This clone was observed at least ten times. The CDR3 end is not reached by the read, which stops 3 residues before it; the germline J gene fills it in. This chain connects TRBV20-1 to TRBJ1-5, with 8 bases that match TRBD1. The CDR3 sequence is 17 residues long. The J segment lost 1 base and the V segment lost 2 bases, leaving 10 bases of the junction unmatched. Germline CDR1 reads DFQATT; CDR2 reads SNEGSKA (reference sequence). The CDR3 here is CSARSQGAEGSNQPQHF. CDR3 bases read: TGCAGTGCTAGAAGTCAGGGGGCGGAGGGGAGCAATCAGCCC.

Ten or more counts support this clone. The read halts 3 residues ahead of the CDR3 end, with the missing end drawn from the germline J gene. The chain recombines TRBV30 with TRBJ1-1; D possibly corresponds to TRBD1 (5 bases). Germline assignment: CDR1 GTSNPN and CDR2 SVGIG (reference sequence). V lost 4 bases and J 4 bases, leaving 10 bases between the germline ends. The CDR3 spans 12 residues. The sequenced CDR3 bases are TGTGCCTGGATTAATCAGGGCACTGAA. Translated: CAWINQGTE. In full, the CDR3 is CAWINQGTEAFF.

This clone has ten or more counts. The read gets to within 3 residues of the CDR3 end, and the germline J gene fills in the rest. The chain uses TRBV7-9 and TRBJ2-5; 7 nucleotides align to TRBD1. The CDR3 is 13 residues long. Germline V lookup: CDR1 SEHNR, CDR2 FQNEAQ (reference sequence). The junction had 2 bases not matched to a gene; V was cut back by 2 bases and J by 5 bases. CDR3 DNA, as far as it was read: TGTGCCAGCAGCTTAACAGGGGAGGAGACC. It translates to CASSLTGEET. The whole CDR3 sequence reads CASSLTGEETQYF.

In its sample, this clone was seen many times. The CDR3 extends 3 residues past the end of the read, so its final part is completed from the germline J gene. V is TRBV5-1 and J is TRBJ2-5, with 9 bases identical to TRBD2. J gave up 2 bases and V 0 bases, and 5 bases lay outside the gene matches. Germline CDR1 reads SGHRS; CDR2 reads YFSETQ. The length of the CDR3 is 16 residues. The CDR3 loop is CASSLAGTSRQETQYF. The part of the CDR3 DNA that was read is TGCGCCAGCAGCTTGGCGGGGACTAGCAGACAAGAGACC.

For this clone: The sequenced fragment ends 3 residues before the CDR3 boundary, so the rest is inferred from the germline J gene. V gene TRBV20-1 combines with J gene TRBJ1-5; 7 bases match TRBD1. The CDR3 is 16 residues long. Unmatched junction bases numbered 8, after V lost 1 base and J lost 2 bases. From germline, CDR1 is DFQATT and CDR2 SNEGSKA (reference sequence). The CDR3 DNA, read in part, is TGCAGTGCTAGAGGCACAGGGGTAGTCGGCAATCAGCCC. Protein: CSARGTGVVGNQP. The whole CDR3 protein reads CSARGTGVVGNQPQHF.

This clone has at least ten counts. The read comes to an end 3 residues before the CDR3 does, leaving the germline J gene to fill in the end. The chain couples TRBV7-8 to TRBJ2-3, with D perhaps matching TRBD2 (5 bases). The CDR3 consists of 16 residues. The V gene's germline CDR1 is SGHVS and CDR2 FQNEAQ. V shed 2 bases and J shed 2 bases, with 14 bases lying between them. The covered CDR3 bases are TGTGCCAGCAGCTTACTCCGGACTCCGTCCACAGATACG. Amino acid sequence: CASSLLRTPSTDT. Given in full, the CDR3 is CASSLLRTPSTDTQYF.

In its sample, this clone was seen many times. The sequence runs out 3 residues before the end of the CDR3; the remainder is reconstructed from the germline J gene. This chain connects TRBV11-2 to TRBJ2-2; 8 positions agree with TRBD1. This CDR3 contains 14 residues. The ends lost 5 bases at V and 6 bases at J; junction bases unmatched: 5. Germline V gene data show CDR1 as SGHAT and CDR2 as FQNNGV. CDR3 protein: CASSLTGVAGELFF. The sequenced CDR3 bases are TGTGCCAGCAGCCTGACAGGGGTCGCCGGGGAG.

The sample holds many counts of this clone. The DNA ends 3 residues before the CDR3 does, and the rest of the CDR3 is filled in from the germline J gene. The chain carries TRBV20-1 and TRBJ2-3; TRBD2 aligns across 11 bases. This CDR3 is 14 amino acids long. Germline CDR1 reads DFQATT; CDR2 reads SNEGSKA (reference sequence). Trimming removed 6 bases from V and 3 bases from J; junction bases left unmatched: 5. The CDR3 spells CSAPGTSGTDTQYF. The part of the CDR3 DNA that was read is TGCAGTGCCCCCGGGACTAGCGGAACAGATACG.

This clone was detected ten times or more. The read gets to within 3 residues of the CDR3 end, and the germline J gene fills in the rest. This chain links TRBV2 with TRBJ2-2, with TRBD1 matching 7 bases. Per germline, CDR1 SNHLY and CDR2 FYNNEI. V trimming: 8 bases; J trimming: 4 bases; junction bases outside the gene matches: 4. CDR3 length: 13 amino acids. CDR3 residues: CASVRDSTGELFF. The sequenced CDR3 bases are TGTGCCAGCGTAAGGGACAGCACCGGGGAG. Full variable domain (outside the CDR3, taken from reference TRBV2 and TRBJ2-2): EPEVTQTPSHQVTQMGQEVILRCVPISNHLYFYWYRQILGQKVEFLVSFYNNEISEKSEIFDDQFSVERPDGSNFTLKIRSTKLEDSAMYFCASVRDSTGELFFGEGSRLTVL.

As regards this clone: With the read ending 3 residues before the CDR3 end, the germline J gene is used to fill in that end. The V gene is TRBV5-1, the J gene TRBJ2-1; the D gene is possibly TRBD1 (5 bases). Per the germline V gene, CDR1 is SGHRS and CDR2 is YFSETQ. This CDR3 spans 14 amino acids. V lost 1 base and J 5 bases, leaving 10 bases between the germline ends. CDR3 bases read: TGCGCCAGCAGCTTGCAGTTGGGGCACAATGAG. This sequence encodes CASSLQLGHNE. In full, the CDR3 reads CASSLQLGHNEQFF.

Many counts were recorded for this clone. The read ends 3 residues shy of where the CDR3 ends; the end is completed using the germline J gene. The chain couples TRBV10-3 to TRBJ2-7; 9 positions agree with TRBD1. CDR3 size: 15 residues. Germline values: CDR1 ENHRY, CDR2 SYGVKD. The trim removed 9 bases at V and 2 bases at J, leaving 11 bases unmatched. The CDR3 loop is CAIGDRVDRTYEQYF. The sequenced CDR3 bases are TGTGCCATTGGGGACAGGGTCGACCGTACCTACGAG.

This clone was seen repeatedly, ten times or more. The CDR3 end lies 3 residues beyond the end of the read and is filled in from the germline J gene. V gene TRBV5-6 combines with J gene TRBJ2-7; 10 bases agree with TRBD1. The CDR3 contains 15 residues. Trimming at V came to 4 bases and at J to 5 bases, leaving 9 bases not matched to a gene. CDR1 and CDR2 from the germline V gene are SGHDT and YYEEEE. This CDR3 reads CASSESGTGADEQYF. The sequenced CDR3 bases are TGTGCCAGCAGCGAATCGGGGACAGGGGCTGACGAG.

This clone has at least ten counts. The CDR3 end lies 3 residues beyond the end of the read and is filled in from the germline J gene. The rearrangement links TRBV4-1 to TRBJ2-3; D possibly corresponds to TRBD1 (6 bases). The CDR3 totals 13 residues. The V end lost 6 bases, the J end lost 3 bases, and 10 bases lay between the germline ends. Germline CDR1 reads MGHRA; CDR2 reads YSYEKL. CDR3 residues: CASSLDRTDTQYF. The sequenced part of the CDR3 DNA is TGCGCCAGCAGTCTCGACAGGACAGATACG.

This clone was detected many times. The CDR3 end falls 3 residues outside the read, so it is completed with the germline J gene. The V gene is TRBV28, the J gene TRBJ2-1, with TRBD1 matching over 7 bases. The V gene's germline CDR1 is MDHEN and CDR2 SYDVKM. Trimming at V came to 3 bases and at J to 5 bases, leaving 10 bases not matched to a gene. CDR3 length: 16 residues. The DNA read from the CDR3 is TGTGCCAGCAGTTTTCCCCGGACAGGTTGGGACAATGAG. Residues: CASSFPRTGWDNE. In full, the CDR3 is CASSFPRTGWDNEQFF.